Following are 32 T cell receptor beta chains from one sample sequenced in a study of CD8 T cells in Susac syndrome. The authors reverse transcribed roughly 0.5 to 1 ug RNA with random hexamers. TCRdb reprocessed the immunoSEQ multiplex PCR reads with MiXCR, giving one entry per CDR3 protein. The table includes 25,000 to 35,000 distinct CDR3 sequences, 94% detected once. Sequenced material: CD8+ T cells from PBMCs. The receptors come from a human donor in good health.

This chain joins TRBV7-2 and TRBJ2-3; no firm D call. Germline CDR1 is SGHTA and CDR2 is FQGNSA. The CDR3 covers 15 residues. V was pared by 1 base and J by 2 bases, with 10 bases between. CDR3 in DNA: TGTGCCAGCAGCTTAGGGCCTCACCCCACAGATACGCAGTATTTT. The encoded protein is CASSLGPHPTDTQYF.

The chain combines TRBV7-9 with TRBJ1-2; possibly TRBD1 for D (6 bases). Germline loops: CDR1 SEHNR, CDR2 FQNEAQ (reference sequence). Trimming took off 5 bases at V and 3 bases at J, with 22 bases between the two ends. The CDR3 is made up of 17 amino acids. CDR3 nucleotide sequence: TGTGCCAGCAGCCCGCCGAGGGGACAACTGGATGACTATGGCTACACCTTC. It codes for CASSPPRGQLDDYGYTF.

The genes are TRBV14 and TRBJ2-3, with D perhaps assigned TRBD1 or TRBD2 (5 bases each). The CDR3 is made up of 17 amino acids. Germline values: CDR1 SGHDN, CDR2 FVKESK. V was cut by 3 bases and J by 3 bases, with 19 bases left in between. The CDR3 DNA reads as TGTGCCAGCAGCCATGAGGGCGCAGGGCTGGGGACAGATACGCAGTATTTT. This codes for CASSHEGAGLGTDTQYF.

This chain joins TRBV9 and TRBJ1-4, with D possibly being TRBD1 (5 bases). The germline V gene encodes CDR1 SGDLS and CDR2 YYNGEE. The CDR3 has 14 amino acids. Between the trimmed V and J ends, which lost 3 bases and 5 bases, there was a span of 11 bases. CDR3 amino acids: CASSAGGSNEKLFF. The CDR3 DNA follows: TGTGCCAGCAGCGCGGGGGGATCCAATGAAAAACTGTTTTTT.

The chain couples TRBV12-3 or TRBV12-4 to TRBJ1-1; no definite D call. The length of the CDR3 is 12 residues. V lost 6 bases and J 2 bases, leaving 7 bases between the germline ends. The CDR3 loop reads CASRFFNTEAFF. The CDR3 bases are TGTGCCAGCAGATTTTTTAACACTGAAGCTTTCTTT.

The rearrangement joins TRBV11-2 to TRBJ2-3; no clear D. Trimming took 3 bases from V and 2 from J, leaving 12 bases between them. The CDR3 length is 15 residues. Per germline, CDR1 SGHAT and CDR2 FQNNGV. CDR3 nucleotides: TGTGCCAGCAGCTTCGTAGGGTCCCTCACAGATACGCAGTATTTT. Translation gives CASSFVGSLTDTQYF.

V gene TRBV20-1 combines with J gene TRBJ2-1; weak D call: TRBD2 (6 bases). Germline lookup yields CDR1 DFQATT and CDR2 SNEGSKA (reference sequence). The CDR3 sequence is 13 residues long. Trimming removed 3 bases from V and 9 bases from J, with 15 bases in between. CDR3 DNA sequence: TGCAGTGCTAGTTCCGTGGAGGGGCTTGAGCAGTTCTTC. Translated, it gives CSASSVEGLEQFF.

V is TRBV4-1 and J is TRBJ1-5; D gene ambiguous. Germline V gene lookup returns CDR1 MGHRA and CDR2 YSYEKL. V dropped 0 bases and J dropped 2 bases, with 8 bases sitting between them. The CDR3 runs 15 residues. CDR3 coding DNA: TGCGCCAGCAGCCAAGATTCGGTTGGCAATCAGCCCCAGCATTTT. It is translated as CASSQDSVGNQPQHF.

V is TRBV4-3 and J is TRBJ2-5, with TRBD2 identical over 10 bases. Trimming took 2 bases from V and 5 from J; bases not matched to a gene: 2. Germline V gene sequence: CDR1 LGHNA, CDR2 YSLEER. CDR3 length equals 14 residues. The CDR3 DNA reads as TGCGCCAGCAGCCAATCGACTAGCGGGGAGACCCAGTACTTC. This codes for CASSQSTSGETQYF.

The table lists this clonotype with a count of one. The gene calls are TRBV18 and TRBJ2-2, with a possible D match to TRBD2 (5 bases). CDR1 is KGHSH and CDR2 is LQKENI in the germline V gene. The CDR3 is 17 amino acids. The V and J ends lost 0 bases and 0 bases respectively, with 11 bases between them. The CDR3 loop is CASSPPGGRANTGELFF. In DNA form, the CDR3 reads TGTGCCAGCTCACCACCCGGAGGCCGCGCGAACACCGGGGAGCTGTTTTTT. Filled out from reference TRBV18 and TRBJ2-2, the complete variable domain reads NAGVMQNPRHLVRRRGQEARLRCSPMKGHSHVYWYRQLPEEGLKFMVYLQKENIIDESGMPKERFSAEFPKEGPSILRIQQVVRGDSAAYFCASSPPGGRANTGELFFGEGSRLTVL.

The chain recombines TRBV19 with TRBJ1-5, with D possibly matching TRBD1 (5 bases). Germline CDR1 and CDR2: LNHDA and SQIVND (reference sequence). Trimming stripped 5 bases from V and 1 base from J, with 12 bases between. The CDR3 is 15 amino acids. CDR3 loop: CASSVFTGSNQPQHF. In DNA, the CDR3 is TGTGCCAGTAGTGTTTTTACAGGAAGCAATCAGCCCCAGCATTTT.

The gene calls are TRBV18 and TRBJ1-5, with D possibly being TRBD1 (6 bases). V was trimmed by 4 bases and J by 5 bases, leaving 15 bases between them. The CDR3 has 15 residues. The germline CDR1 and CDR2 sequences are KGHSH and LQKENI. The CDR3, as DNA: TGTGCCAGCTCACTATGGGGGCAGGTTGATCAGCCCCAGCATTTT. Its protein is CASSLWGQVDQPQHF.

The V and J genes are TRBV7-9 and TRBJ2-1; a possible D gene is TRBD2 (5 bases). This CDR3 has 14 residues. CDR1 is SEHNR, CDR2 FQNEAQ, per germline (reference sequence). V lost 4 bases and J 0 bases, leaving 7 bases between the germline ends. CDR3 residues: CASSSGSSYNEQFF. The CDR3 DNA reads TGTGCCAGCAGCTCGGGGAGCTCCTACAATGAGCAGTTCTTC.

This rearrangement joins TRBV20-1 to TRBJ2-2, with 9 positions matching TRBD2. This CDR3 has 16 residues. V shed 0 bases, J shed 1 base, and the junction held 3 bases outside the gene matches. CDR1 and CDR2 (germline): DFQATT, SNEGSKA (reference sequence). CDR3 in DNA: TGCAGTGCTAGAGATGGACTAGCGTTGAACACCGGGGAGCTGTTTTTT. This translates into CSARDGLALNTGELFF.

This rearrangement joins TRBV6-6 to TRBJ2-7; D is uncertain. Trimming took 6 bases from V and 6 from J, leaving 12 bases between them. This CDR3 is built from 12 residues. Germline V gives CDR1 MNHNY, CDR2 SVGAGI (reference sequence). CDR3 loop: CASSQTKLEQYF. DNA of the CDR3: TGTGCCAGCAGCCAAACCAAGCTCGAGCAGTACTTC.

The J gene is TRBJ2-7, the V gene TRBV4-3, with 8 bases aligning to TRBD1. After removal of 3 bases from V and 0 bases from J, the junction contained 10 bases not matched to a gene. CDR3 size: 17 residues. CDR1 is LGHNA and CDR2 is YSLEER in the germline V gene. In nucleotides, the CDR3 is TGCGCCAGCAGCCATTATCAACCCGGGACAGGCTCCTACGAGCAGTACTTC. As protein: CASSHYQPGTGSYEQYF.

This chain connects TRBV5-5 to TRBJ2-2, with 7 bases lining up with TRBD2. This CDR3 region has 17 residues. Germline values: CDR1 SGHKS, CDR2 YYEKEE (reference sequence). V shed 4 bases, J shed 1 base, and the junction held 10 bases outside the gene matches. The CDR3, as DNA: TGTGCCAGCAGCGATCGACAGCGGGGTTTGAACACCGGGGAGCTGTTTTTT. It codes for CASSDRQRGLNTGELFF.

The sample holds one count of this clonotype. The chain joins TRBV16 to TRBJ1-5; TRBD1 is a possible D gene (5 bases). The V gene's germline CDR1 is KGHSY and CDR2 FQNENV. The germline V and J ends were trimmed by 3 bases and 4 bases, with 7 bases remaining between them. This CDR3 is 13 amino acids long. The CDR3 coding sequence is TGTGCCAGCAGCCAGGAGGGGAATCAGCCCCAGCATTTT. It yields the protein CASSQEGNQPQHF.

The chain combines TRBV7-2 with TRBJ2-7, with D perhaps given as TRBD1 or TRBD2 (5 bases each). Per germline, CDR1 SGHTA and CDR2 FQGNSA. CDR3 length: 13 residues. The V and J ends lost 1 base and 3 bases respectively, with 7 bases between them. The CDR3 nucleotides read TGTGCCAGCAGCTTAGGAGGGGTCTACGAGCAGTACTTC. Its translation: CASSLGGVYEQYF.

The chain joins TRBV12-3 or TRBV12-4 to TRBJ2-1, with 10 bases fitting TRBD2. Losses at the gene ends were 9 bases for V and 6 bases for J; bases not matched to a gene: 11. CDR3 length: 15 amino acids. The CDR3 is CASTNTAGGRNEQFF. The CDR3 region has the DNA TGTGCCAGTACTAATACAGCGGGGGGGCGCAATGAGCAGTTCTTC.

This clonotype showed up just once. This sequence joins TRBV7-9 and TRBJ2-3, with a weak D call TRBD1 (5 bases). The CDR3 is made up of 13 amino acids. Between the trimmed V and J ends, which lost 6 bases and 0 bases, there was a span of 7 bases. The germline CDR1 and CDR2 sequences are SEHNR and FQNEAQ (reference sequence). In DNA form, the CDR3 reads TGTGCCAGCAGGGGGCCTAGCACAGATACGCAGTATTTT. This gives the protein CASRGPSTDTQYF.

This clonotype appeared a single time. This rearrangement joins TRBV6-2 or TRBV6-3 to TRBJ2-1; 13 bases line up with TRBD2. This CDR3 has 14 residues. With 7 bases clipped from V and 6 bases from J, the junction kept 3 bases outside the gene matches. Germline values: CDR1 MNHEY, CDR2 SVGEGT. CDR3 sequence reads: CASTGTSGTNEQFF. In nucleotides, the CDR3 is TGTGCCAGCACCGGGACTAGCGGGACCAATGAGCAGTTCTTC.

The rearrangement links TRBV12-3 or TRBV12-4 to TRBJ2-5; D remains ambiguous. The CDR3 is made up of 14 amino acids. V gave up 3 bases and J gave up 0 bases, with 8 bases separating them. CDR3 amino acids: CASSFRRYQETQYF. Here the CDR3 DNA reads TGTGCCAGCAGTTTTAGGCGGTACCAAGAGACCCAGTACTTC.

This clonotype was counted a single time. The chain combines TRBV20-1 with TRBJ2-2; 10 bases are shared with TRBD1. This CDR3 has 14 amino acids. Unmatched junction bases numbered 5, after V lost 5 bases and J lost 5 bases. Germline V lookup: CDR1 DFQATT, CDR2 SNEGSKA (reference sequence). DNA for the CDR3: TGCAGTGCTTGGGACAGGGGACGGACCGGGGAGCTGTTTTTT. Its translation is CSAWDRGRTGELFF.

V is TRBV27 and J is TRBJ2-2; maybe TRBD1 (6 bases). V was trimmed by 5 bases and J by 6 bases, leaving 13 bases between them. This CDR3 contains 14 residues. CDR1 is MNHEY, CDR2 SMNVEV, per germline (reference sequence). The CDR3: CASSPRDTAGELFF. In DNA, the CDR3 is TGTGCCAGCAGTCCTCGGGACACGGCCGGGGAGCTGTTTTTT.

The chain employs TRBV7-9 and TRBJ1-2; no definite D call. Trimming pared 2 bases from V and 6 bases from J, leaving 13 bases between. This CDR3 is 14 amino acids long. The germline CDR1 and CDR2 sequences are SEHNR and FQNEAQ (reference sequence). Here the CDR3 DNA reads TGTGCCAGCAGCTTATTACGCGACATCGATGGCTACACCTTC. It translates to CASSLLRDIDGYTF.

This clonotype came up a few times. The V gene is TRBV6-1, the J gene TRBJ2-4; no reliable D call. V lost 4 bases to trimming and J lost 6 bases, with 13 bases between them. There are 14 residues in the CDR3. Germline CDR1 and CDR2: MNHNS and SASEGT. The CDR3 here is CASSASNSRNIQYF. The DNA for the CDR3 is TGTGCCAGCAGTGCTTCTAACAGCAGAAACATTCAGTACTTC.

The rearrangement links TRBV20-1 to TRBJ2-7; D gene unclear. In germline, CDR1 is DFQATT, CDR2 SNEGSKA (reference sequence). The CDR3 contains 12 residues. Trimming stripped 0 bases from V and 4 bases from J, with 7 bases between. This chain's CDR3 is CSARDLMYEQYF. In nucleotides, the CDR3 is TGCAGTGCTAGAGATCTGATGTACGAGCAGTACTTC.

CDR3 amino acids: CASSESITGLTEQYF. CDR3 DNA: TGTGCCAGCAGTGAATCGATCACAGGGTTGACCGAGCAGTACTTC. The V gene is TRBV25-1, the J gene TRBJ2-7; a possible D gene is TRBD1 (6 bases). The CDR3 is 15 amino acids. Germline CDR1 reads MGHDK; CDR2 reads SYGVNS. Trimming left V 1 base short and J 6 bases short, with 16 bases between.

The J gene is TRBJ2-7, the V gene TRBV10-1; D unresolved. The germline CDR1 and CDR2 sequences are WNHNN and SYGVQD (reference sequence). V was cut by 4 bases and J by 4 bases, with 8 bases left in between. The CDR3 spans 12 residues. This CDR3 is CASSAGIYEQYF. In DNA form, the CDR3 reads TGCGCCAGCAGTGCGGGCATTTACGAGCAGTACTTC.

This clonotype has a handful of counts. The V and J genes are TRBV5-1 and TRBJ2-7, with 7 bases aligning to TRBD1. V gave up 3 bases and J gave up 3 bases; unmatched junction bases: 6. The V gene's germline CDR1 is SGHRS and CDR2 YFSETQ. The CDR3 sequence is 14 residues long. CDR3 in amino acids: CASSYGDSLYEQYF. The CDR3 DNA reads TGCGCCAGCAGCTATGGGGACAGCCTCTACGAGCAGTACTTC. The full variable domain, in which reference TRBV5-1 and TRBJ2-7 provide the parts outside the CDR3, is KAGVTQTPRYLIKTRGQQVTLSCSPISGHRSVSWYQQTPGQGLQFLFEYFSETQRNKGNFPGRFSGRQFSNSRSEMNVSTLELGDSALYLCASSYGDSLYEQYFGPGTRLTVT.

The rearrangement joins TRBV20-1 to TRBJ2-5, with D tentatively TRBD2 (6 bases). This CDR3 region has 14 residues. V lost 0 bases and J lost 5, with 13 bases in between. Germline CDR1 DFQATT, CDR2 SNEGSKA (reference sequence). This chain's CDR3 is CSARDRRGAETQYF. The CDR3 DNA is TGCAGTGCTAGAGATAGGAGGGGCGCTGAGACCCAGTACTTC.